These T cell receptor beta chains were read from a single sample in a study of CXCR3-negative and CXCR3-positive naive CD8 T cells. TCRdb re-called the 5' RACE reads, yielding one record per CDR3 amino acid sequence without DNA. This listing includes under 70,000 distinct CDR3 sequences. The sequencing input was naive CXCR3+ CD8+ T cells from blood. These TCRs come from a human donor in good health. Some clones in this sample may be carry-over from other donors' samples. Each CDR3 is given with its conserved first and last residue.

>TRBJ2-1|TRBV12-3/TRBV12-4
CASSWDRGNEQFF
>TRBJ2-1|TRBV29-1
CSVETGPIYNEQFF
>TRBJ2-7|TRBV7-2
CASSLAGTGDYEQYF
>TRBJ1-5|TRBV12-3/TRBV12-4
CASSPPSAGAGNQPQHF
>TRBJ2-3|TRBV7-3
CASSPFPSDTQYF
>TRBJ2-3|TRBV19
CASSVFAGQSTDTQYF
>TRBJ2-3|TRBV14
CASSQASNTDTQYF
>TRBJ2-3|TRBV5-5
CASSLRLDRELSDTQYF
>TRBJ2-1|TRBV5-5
CASSFRRDRGGNEQFF
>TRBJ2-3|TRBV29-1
CSVEATVPGQIADTQYF
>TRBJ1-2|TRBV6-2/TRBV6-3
CASSDVRGYTF
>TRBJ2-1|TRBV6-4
CASSPTQGGNEQFF
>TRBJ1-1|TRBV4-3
CASSQGASGALNTEAFF
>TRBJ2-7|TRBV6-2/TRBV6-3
CASSYPRLAGAPYEQYF
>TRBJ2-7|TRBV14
CASSQGNTPYEQYF
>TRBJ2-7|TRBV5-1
CASSAWTGAYEQYF
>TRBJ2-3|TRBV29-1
CSVDQGDTDTQYF
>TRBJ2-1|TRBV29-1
CSARGQISPYNEQFF
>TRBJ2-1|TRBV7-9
CASSSLSNEQFF
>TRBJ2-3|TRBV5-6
CASSLRETRSTDTQYF
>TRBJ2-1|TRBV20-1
CSAPTDSNEQFF
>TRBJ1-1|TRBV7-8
CASSAYPAGNTEAFF
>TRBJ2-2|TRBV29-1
CSVEEGQGVTGELFF
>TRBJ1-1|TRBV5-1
CASSLGQGSSEAFF
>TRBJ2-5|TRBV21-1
CASSKGGAGMGQETQYF
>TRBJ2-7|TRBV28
CASSSKLANREHPYEQYF
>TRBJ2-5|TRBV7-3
CASSRERVGDEETQYF
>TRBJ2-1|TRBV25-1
CASSEGRQFYNEQFF
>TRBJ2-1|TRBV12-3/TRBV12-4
CASSPPTNSVEQFF
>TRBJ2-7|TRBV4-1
CASSHGQGVHEQYF
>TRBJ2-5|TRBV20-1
CSARDLTSGRAFQETQYF
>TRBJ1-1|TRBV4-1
CASSQDKGGLTEAFF
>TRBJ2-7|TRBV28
CASSPRVAVNEQYF
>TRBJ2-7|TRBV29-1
CSVVTPDTDRYEQYF
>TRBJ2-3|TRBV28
CASSFHGGGSRGDTQYF
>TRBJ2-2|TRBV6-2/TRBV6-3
CASSYSIVSARLQGNTGELFF
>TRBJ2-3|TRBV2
CASSEGIAGRDTQYF
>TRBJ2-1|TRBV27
CASSPWGAGDRDEQFF
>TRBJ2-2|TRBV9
CASSQPRGQGNTGELFF
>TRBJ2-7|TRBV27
CASSLSGVGYEQYF
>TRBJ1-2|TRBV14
CASSQDSPGTVGYTF
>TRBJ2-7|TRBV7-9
CASSQTGTVYEQYF
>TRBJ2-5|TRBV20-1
CSARSGTEGRETQYF
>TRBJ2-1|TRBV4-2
CASSQAEAEYNEQFF
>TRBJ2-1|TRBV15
CATSREGGEQFF
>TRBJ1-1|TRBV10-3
CAISELVGFEAFF
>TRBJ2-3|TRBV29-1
CSVERQGPRYTQYF
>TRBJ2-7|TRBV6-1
CASRSAYEQYF
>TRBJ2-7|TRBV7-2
CASSAEPGQGRYEQYF
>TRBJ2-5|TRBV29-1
CSVESWHVEETQYF
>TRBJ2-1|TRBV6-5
CASSYSLYNEQFF
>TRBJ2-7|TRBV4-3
CASSQAQRGTYEQYF
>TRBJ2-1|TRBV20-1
CSARVVRAGDYNEQFF
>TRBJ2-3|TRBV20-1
CSARDLRTGGRLDTQYF
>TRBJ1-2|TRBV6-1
CASSESAGGSYGYTF
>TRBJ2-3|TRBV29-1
CSVDRAGRYTDTQYF
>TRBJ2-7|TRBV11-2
CASSLKGNYEQYF
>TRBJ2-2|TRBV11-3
CASSSLAAGELFF
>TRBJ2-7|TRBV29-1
CSVDALDEQYF